Presented here are 5 T cell receptor beta chains from one specimen sequenced in a study of shared clonotypes between healthy human individuals. Using immunoSEQ multiplex PCR, the repertoire was profiled, and TCRdb retains in-frame clones only, with some absent. The sample consists of some 2.1 million clones, around 95% of them appearing once. The sample consisted of naive CD4+ T cells sorted from blood. Subset described: CD45RA+ positively selected. Receptors were obtained from a man aged 18-30 years in good health.

This chain joins TRBV4-3 and TRBJ2-6; D may be TRBD1 (6 bases). Germline V gene lookup returns CDR1 LGHNA and CDR2 YSLEER. V was trimmed by 0 bases and J by 2 bases, leaving 11 bases between them. The CDR3 covers 17 residues. CDR3 amino acids: CASSQDPRGAGANVLTF. The CDR3 nucleotides are TGCGCCAGCAGCCAAGACCCCAGGGGAGCTGGGGCCAACGTCCTGACTTTC.

This clone came up once. V usage is TRBV13 and J usage is TRBJ2-3; possible D gene TRBD2, 5 bases. Germline loops: CDR1 PRHDT, CDR2 FYEKMQ (reference sequence). V lost 0 bases and J lost 0, with 7 bases in between. CDR3 length: 15 amino acids. CDR3 sequence reads: CASSLGRRSTDTQYF. The CDR3 DNA is TGTGCCAGCAGCTTAGGCCGGAGGAGCACAGATACGCAGTATTTT. The full variable domain, its missing parts supplied by reference TRBV13 and TRBJ2-3, is AAGVIQSPRHLIKEKRETATLKCYPIPRHDTVYWYQQGPGQDPQFLISFYEKMQSDKGSIPDRFSAQQFSDYHSELNMSSLELGDSALYFCASSLGRRSTDTQYFGPGTRLTVL.

The J gene is TRBJ1-3, the V gene TRBV6-5; D gene ambiguous. There are 13 residues in the CDR3. Germline V gene sequence: CDR1 MNHEY, CDR2 SVGAGI. Trimming took 5 bases from V and 2 from J, leaving 7 bases between them. CDR3 sequence reads: CASSTPAGNTIYF. The CDR3 coding sequence is TGTGCCAGCAGTACCCCGGCTGGAAACACCATATATTTT.

The J gene is TRBJ1-2, the V gene TRBV19, with a tentative D call TRBD1 (5 bases). Per the germline V gene, CDR1 is LNHDA and CDR2 is SQIVND (reference sequence). This CDR3 has 14 residues. In nucleotides, the CDR3 is TGTACCAAGTCGCCGGGGACTTCTAACTATGGCTACACCTTC. Translating gives CTKSPGTSNYGYTF.

The V call is TRBV30, the J call TRBJ2-5; D perhaps matches TRBD2 (6 bases). CDR3 length: 13 residues. CDR1 GTSNPN and CDR2 SVGIG come from the germline V gene (reference sequence). The germline V and J ends were trimmed by 5 bases and 6 bases, with 16 bases remaining between them. The CDR3 is CAWDLGGVKTQYF. The CDR3 nucleotides read TGTGCCTGGGACCTTGGAGGGGTAAAGACCCAGTACTTC.